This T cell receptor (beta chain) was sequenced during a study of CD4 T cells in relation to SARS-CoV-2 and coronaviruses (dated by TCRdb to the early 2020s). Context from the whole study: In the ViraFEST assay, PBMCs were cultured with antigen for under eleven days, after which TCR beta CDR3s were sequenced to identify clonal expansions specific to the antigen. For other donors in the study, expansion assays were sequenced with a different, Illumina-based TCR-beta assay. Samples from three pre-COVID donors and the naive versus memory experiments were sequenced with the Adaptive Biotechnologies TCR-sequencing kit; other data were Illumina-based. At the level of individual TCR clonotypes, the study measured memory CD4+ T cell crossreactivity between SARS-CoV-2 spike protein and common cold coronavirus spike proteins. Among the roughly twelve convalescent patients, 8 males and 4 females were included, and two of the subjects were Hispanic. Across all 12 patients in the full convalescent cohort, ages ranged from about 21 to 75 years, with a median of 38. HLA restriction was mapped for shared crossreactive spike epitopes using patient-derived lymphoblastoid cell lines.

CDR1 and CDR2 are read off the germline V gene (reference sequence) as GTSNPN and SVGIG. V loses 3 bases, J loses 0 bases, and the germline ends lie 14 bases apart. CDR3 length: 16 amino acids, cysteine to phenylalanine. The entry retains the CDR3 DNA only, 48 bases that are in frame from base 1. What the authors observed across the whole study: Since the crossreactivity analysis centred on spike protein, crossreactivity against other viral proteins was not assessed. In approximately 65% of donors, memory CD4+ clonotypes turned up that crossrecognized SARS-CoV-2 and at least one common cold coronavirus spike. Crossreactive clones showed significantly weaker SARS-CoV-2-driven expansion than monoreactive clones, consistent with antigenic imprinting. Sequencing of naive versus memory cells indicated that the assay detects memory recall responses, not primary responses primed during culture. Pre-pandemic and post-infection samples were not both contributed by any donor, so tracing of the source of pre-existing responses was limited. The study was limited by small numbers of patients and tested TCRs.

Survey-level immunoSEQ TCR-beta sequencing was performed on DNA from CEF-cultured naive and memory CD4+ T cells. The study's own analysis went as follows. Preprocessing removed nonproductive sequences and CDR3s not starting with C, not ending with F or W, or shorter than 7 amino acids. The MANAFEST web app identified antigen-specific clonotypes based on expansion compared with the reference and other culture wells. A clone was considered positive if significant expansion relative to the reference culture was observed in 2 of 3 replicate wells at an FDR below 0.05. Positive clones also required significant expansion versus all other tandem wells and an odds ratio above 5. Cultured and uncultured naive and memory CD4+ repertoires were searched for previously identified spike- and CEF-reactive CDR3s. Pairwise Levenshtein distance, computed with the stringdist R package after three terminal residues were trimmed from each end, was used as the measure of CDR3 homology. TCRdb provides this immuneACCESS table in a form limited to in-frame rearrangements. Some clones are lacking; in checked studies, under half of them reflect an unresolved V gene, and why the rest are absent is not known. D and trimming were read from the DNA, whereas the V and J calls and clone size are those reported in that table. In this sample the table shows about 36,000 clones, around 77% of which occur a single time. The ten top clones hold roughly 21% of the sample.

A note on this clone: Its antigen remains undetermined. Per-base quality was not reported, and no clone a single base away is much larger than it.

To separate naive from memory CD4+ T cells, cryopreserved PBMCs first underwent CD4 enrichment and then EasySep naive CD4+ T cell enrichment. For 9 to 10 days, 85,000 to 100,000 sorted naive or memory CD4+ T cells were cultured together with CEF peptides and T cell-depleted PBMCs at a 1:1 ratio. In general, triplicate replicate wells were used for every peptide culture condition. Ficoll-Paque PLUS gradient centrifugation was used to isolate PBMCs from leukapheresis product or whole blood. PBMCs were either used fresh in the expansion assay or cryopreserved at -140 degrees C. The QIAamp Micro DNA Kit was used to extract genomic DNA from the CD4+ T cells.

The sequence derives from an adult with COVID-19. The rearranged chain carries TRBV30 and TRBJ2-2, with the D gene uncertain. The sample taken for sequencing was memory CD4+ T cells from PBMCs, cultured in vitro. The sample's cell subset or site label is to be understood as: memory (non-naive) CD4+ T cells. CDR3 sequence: CAWRSFAATNTGELFF. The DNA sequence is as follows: TGTGCCTGGAGGTCCTTTGCGGCTACGAACACCGGGGAGCTGTTTTTT.